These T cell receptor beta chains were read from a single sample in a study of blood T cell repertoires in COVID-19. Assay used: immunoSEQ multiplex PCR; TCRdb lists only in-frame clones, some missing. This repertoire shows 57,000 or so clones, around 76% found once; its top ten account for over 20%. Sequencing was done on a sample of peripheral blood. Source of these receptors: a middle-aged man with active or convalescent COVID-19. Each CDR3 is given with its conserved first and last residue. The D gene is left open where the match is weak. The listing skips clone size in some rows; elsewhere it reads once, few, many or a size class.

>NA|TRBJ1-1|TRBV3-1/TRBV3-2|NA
TGTGCCAGCAGCCAACAACAGGAAAAAGCTTTCTTT
CASSQQQEKAFF
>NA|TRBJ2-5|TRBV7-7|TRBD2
TGTGCCAGCAGCTTAGGAGGGACTAGATCCCAAGAGACCCAGTACTTC
CASSLGGTRSQETQYF
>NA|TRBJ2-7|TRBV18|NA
TGTGCCAGCTCACCTCCGTCGAGAGGCTACGAGCAGTACTTC
CASSPPSRGYEQYF
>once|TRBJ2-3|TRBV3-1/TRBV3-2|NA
TGTGCCAGCAGCCAGGCACCGTACGGAACGGCAGGTACGCAGTATTTT
CASSQAPYGTAGTQYF
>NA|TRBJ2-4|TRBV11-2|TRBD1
TGTGCCAGCAGCACAGGGGTGTTTAACATTCAGTACTTC
CASSTGVFNIQYF
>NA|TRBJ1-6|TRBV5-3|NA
TGTGCCAGAAGGGGTCCTAATGGGCAGGGGCTAGAAAGATCACCCCTCCACTTT
CARRGPNGQGLERSPLHF
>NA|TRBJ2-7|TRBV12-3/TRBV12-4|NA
TGTGCCAGCAGTTTAGGCAGGACCTACGAGCAGTACTTC
CASSLGRTYEQYF
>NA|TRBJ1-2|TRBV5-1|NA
TGCGCCAGCAGCTATGGTGGCAACTATGGCTACACCTTC
CASSYGGNYGYTF
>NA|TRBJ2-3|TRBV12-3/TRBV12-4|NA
TGTGCCAGCACCTTAGGGGGGGCAGGTACGCAGTATTTT
CASTLGGAGTQYF
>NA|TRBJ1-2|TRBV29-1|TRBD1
TGCAGCGCCCTGGACAGGTTTTATGGCTACACCTTC
CSALDRFYGYTF
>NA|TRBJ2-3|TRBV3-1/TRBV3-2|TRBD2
TGTGCCAGCAGCGCCCGGGCGGGGGGAGTAACGGATACGCAGTATTTT
CASSARAGGVTDTQYF
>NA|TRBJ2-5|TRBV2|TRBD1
TGTGCCAGCAGTTACAGGGGTGAGACCCAGTACTTC
CASSYRGETQYF
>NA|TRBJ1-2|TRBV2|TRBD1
TGTGCCAGCAGTGCTGGAACAGGGGGCGGGGGTGATGGCTACACCTTC
CASSAGTGGGGDGYTF
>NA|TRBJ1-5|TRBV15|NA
TGTGCCACCAGCAGCCTCCTTCAGGGCAATCAGCCCCAGCATTTT
CATSSLLQGNQPQHF
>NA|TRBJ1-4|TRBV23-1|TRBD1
TGCGCCAGCAGTCAACGATGCAGGGGGCGATTTCATGAAAAACTGTTTTTT
CASSQRCRGRFHEKLFF
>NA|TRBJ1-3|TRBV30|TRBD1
TGTGCCTGGAGTTCGGGACAGGGAAACACCATATATTTT
CAWSSGQGNTIYF
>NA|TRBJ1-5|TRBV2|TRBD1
TGTGCCAGCAGTGGAATACAGGGGCAGCCCCAGCATTTT
CASSGIQGQPQHF
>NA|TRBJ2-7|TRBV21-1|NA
TGTGCCAGCAGCGGCCCTCGCCTAGCGGGCATCTCCTACGAGCAGTACTTC
CASSGPRLAGISYEQYF
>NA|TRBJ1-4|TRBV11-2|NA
TGTGCCAGCAGCTTAGCGGCACAGGGTTACGAAAAACTGTTTTTT
CASSLAAQGYEKLFF
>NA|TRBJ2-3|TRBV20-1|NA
TGCAGTACGAGCGGGACAGATACGCAGTATTTT
CSTSGTDTQYF
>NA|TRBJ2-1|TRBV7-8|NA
TGTGCCAGCAGCTCGAGCACGAATGAGCAGTTCTTC
CASSSSTNEQFF
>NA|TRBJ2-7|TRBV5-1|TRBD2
TGCGCCAGCAGCCTCCAGGGAAGCGGGGCCGCCTACGAGCAGTACTTC
CASSLQGSGAAYEQYF
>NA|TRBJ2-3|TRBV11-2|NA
TGTGCCAGCAGCTTAGGGGTAGCCACAGATACGCAGTATTTT
CASSLGVATDTQYF
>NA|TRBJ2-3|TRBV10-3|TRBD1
TGTGCCATCAGTTCGGACAGGGGAAGGACAGATACGCAGTATTTT
CAISSDRGRTDTQYF
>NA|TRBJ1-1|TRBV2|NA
TGTGCCAGCGGCGAACGGCGGTTGGCTGAAGCTTTCTTT
CASGERRLAEAFF
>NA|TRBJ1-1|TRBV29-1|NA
TGCAGCGTTGACGGACTCGGGAGGAACACTGAAGCTTTCTTT
CSVDGLGRNTEAFF
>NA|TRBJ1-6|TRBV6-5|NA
TGTGCCAGCACCGTGCGGGGGGCACCCCTCCACTTT
CASTVRGAPLHF
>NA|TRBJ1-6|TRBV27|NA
TGTGCCAGCAGTCCACGGGGAAATTCACCCCTCCACTTT
CASSPRGNSPLHF
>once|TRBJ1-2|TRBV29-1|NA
TGCAGCGTTGATCGGACAGAAAGTAACTATGGCTACACCTTC
CSVDRTESNYGYTF
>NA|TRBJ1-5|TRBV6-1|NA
TGTGCCAGCAGTGAAGAGGGGTTACGGAGTCAGCCCCAGCATTTT
CASSEEGLRSQPQHF
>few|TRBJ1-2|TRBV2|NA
TGTGCCAGCAGTGAGTCAGGTCGACATGGCTACACCTTC
CASSESGRHGYTF
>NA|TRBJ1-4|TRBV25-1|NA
TGTGCCAGCAGTCAAGGGGCCACTAATGAAAAACTGTTTTTT
CASSQGATNEKLFF
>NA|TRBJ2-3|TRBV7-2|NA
TGTGCCAGCACCCCGACAGGACTGAGCACAGATACGCAGTATTTT
CASTPTGLSTDTQYF
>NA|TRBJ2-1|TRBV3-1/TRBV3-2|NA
TGTGCCAGCAGCCATGGGGAGGATGAGCAGTTCTTC
CASSHGEDEQFF
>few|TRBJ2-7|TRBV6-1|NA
TGTGCCAGCAGTGACCCAGGGGTAAAAGAGCAGTACTTC
CASSDPGVKEQYF
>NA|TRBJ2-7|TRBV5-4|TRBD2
TGTGCCAGCAGCTCGGGGGGACTCCCCCTTAACGAGCAGTACTTC
CASSSGGLPLNEQYF
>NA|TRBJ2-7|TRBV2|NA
TGTGCCAGCAGTGAGCACAGCCCAAGCTCCTACGAGCAGTACTTC
CASSEHSPSSYEQYF
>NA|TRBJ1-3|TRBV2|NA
TGTGCCAGCATGCCGGTTAACTCTGGAAACACCATATATTTT
CASMPVNSGNTIYF
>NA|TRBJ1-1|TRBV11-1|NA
TGTGCCAGCAGCTTAGCGGCAGGGTCATCCACTGAAGCTTTCTTT
CASSLAAGSSTEAFF
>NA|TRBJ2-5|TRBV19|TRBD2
TGTGCCAGCGGACTAGCGGGAGGGCAACGGGAGACCCAGTACTTC
CASGLAGGQRETQYF
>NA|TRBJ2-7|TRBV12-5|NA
TGTGCTAGTGGTTTGGGGGAGACGGTCAGCTACGAGCAGTACTTC
CASGLGETVSYEQYF
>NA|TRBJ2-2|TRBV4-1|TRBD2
TGCGCCAGCAGCCCCAATAGCGGGAGTGACACCGGGGAGCTGTTTTTT
CASSPNSGSDTGELFF
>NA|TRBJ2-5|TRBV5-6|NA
TGTGCCAGCAGCTTAGTACTAGAAGAGACCCAGTACTTC
CASSLVLEETQYF
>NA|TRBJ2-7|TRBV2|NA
TGTGCCAGCAGTGAAGCAGGGGGGGACGAGCAGTACTTC
CASSEAGGDEQYF
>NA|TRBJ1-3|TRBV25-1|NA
TGTGCCAGCAGTGGGGGAACCGGGACACCCAATTTT
CASSGGTGTPNF
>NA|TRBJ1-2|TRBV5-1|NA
TGCGCCAGCAGCTTGTTGGCAGGGGCTAACTATGGCTACACCTTC
CASSLLAGANYGYTF
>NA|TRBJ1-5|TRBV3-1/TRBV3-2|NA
TGTGCCAGCAGCCAAGATATCGGGGGGCTGGAGCCCCAGCATTTT
CASSQDIGGLEPQHF
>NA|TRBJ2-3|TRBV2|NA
TGTGCCAGCAGAGAGGACAGCTCCACAGATACGCAGTATTTT
CASREDSSTDTQYF
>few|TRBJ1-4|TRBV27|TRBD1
TGTGCCAGCAGTTTCAGGGGGTTCAATGAAAAACTGTTTTTT
CASSFRGFNEKLFF
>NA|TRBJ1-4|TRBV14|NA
TGTGCCAGCAGCCAAGAAGTCGGGGACTCCGGAAAACTGTTTTTT
CASSQEVGDSGKLFF
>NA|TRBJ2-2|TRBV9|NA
TGTGCCAGCAGCGAGGGCCCCGGGGGAAACACCGGGGAGCTGTTTTTT
CASSEGPGGNTGELFF
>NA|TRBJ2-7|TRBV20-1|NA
TGCAGTGCTAGTCAGGGGATTCTCTACGAGCAGTACTTC
CSASQGILYEQYF
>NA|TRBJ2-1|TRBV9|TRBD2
TGTGCCAGCGCTAATTGGGGACTACAGAATGAGCAGTTCTTC
CASANWGLQNEQFF